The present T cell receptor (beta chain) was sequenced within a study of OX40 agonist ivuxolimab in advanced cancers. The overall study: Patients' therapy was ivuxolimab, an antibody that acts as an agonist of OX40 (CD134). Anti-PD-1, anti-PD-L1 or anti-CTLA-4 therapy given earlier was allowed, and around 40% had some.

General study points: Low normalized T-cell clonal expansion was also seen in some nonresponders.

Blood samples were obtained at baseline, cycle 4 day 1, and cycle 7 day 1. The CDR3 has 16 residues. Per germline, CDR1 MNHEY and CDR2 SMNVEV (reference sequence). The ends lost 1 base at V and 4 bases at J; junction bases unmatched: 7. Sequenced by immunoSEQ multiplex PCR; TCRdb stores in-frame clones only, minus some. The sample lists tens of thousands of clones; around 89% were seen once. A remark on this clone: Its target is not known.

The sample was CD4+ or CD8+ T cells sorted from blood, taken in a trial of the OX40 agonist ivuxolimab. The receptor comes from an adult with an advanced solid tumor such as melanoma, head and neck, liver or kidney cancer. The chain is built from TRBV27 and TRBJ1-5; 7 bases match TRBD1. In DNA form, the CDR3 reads TGTGCCAGCAGTTTATTCGGGGACAGCAGGAATCAGCCCCAGCATTTT. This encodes CASSLFGDSRNQPQHF.